What follows are 2 T cell receptor beta chains derived from one specimen sequenced in a study of glioma-infiltrating T cells after dendritic cell vaccination. Here immunoSEQ multiplex PCR was the method, and the copy in TCRdb shows in-frame clones only, minus some. The repertoire consists of 100,000 to 120,000 clones, with around 90% occurring once and the leading ten covering approximately 2.7%. This sample's time point: after dendritic cell vaccination, including at tumor progression/relapse. The sequences come from blood, collected after dendritic cell vaccination. The source is a human donor with glioblastoma.

The chain couples TRBV6-6 to TRBJ2-7; D may be TRBD2 (6 bases). Germline V CDR1 and CDR2: MNHNY, SVGAGI (reference sequence). The V gene lost 4 bases and the J gene lost 1 base, with 14 bases spanning the gap. The CDR3 loop spans 15 amino acids. CDR3 coding DNA: TGTGCCAGCAGTTCCGGAACGGGACTTTCCTACGAGCAGTACTTC. This encodes CASSSGTGLSYEQYF.

The V and J genes are TRBV6-5 and TRBJ2-5; 8 positions match TRBD2. This CDR3 is 14 amino acids long. Looked up from germline, CDR1 is MNHEY and CDR2 is SVGAGI. V was clipped by 4 bases and J by 1 base; unmatched bases: 2. The CDR3 coding sequence is TGTGCCAGCAGTTTTCTAGCGGGCCAAGAGACCCAGTACTTC. Encoded protein: CASSFLAGQETQYF.